This T cell receptor beta chain was captured by sequencing in a study of T cell responses to AZD1222 COVID-19 vaccine. Overall study results and limits: Across spike, vaccine-associated CD4 TCRs were found, dominant at 160-218 and 743-854.

On this clone: What it recognizes is unknown.

TCRdb's copy holds only in-frame clones and misses some; the assay was immunoSEQ multiplex PCR. This table has 88,000 or so clones, roughly nine tenths appearing once. The CDR3 has 14 amino acids. The germline CDR1 and CDR2 sequences are SGHVS and FNYEAQ. Trimming left V 1 base short and J 4 bases short, with 10 bases between. The input for sequencing was peripheral blood, taken 28 days after the second AZD1222 dose. The chain has TRBV7-6 and TRBJ2-5; a weak D match, TRBD1 (6 bases). This TCR was sampled from an adult who received the AZD1222 COVID-19 vaccine. DNA for the CDR3: TGTGCCAGCAGCTTAGGGACAGCGCGAGAGACCCAGTACTTC. Protein product: CASSLGTARETQYF.